The present entry profiles one T cell receptor (beta chain) with its context. Its cognate antigen is unknown. Time point indicated: pre-sensitization, week 0. Described treatment: therapeutic diphenylcyclopropenone sensitization with weekly scalp DPC. Patches went on only after blood had been drawn each time. The sample comes from a study of human T cells and chemical hapten exposure. Across the whole study: The sensitizing agent was 2% DPC, placed on around 2 cm by around 2 cm of upper inner arm skin. Notes on the study in general: Higher patch test scores went with higher counts of PT1 expanded TCRs.

The library tagged each cDNA molecule with unique molecular identifiers. TCRdb passed the RACE reads through MiXCR, listing each CDR3 protein once. Among around 92,000 distinct CDR3 sequences listed, roughly 10% were seen once. V lost 5 bases, J lost 4 bases, and 14 bases lay in between. Per the germline V gene, CDR1 is SGHRS and CDR2 is YFSETQ. The CDR3 is made up of 14 amino acids. V usage is TRBV5-1 and J usage is TRBJ2-3, with D perhaps TRBD2 (5 bases). This clonotype was sampled from a woman aged 60-70 years with alopecia areata. Some clones in this sample may be carry-over from other donors' samples. The sequenced sample was whole blood, obtained in connection with sensitization to the hapten diphenylcyclopropenone (DPC). The CDR3 DNA reads as TGCGCCAGCAGTTCAATACCGGGGTCAGATACGCAGTATTTT. Encoded protein: CASSSIPGSDTQYF.